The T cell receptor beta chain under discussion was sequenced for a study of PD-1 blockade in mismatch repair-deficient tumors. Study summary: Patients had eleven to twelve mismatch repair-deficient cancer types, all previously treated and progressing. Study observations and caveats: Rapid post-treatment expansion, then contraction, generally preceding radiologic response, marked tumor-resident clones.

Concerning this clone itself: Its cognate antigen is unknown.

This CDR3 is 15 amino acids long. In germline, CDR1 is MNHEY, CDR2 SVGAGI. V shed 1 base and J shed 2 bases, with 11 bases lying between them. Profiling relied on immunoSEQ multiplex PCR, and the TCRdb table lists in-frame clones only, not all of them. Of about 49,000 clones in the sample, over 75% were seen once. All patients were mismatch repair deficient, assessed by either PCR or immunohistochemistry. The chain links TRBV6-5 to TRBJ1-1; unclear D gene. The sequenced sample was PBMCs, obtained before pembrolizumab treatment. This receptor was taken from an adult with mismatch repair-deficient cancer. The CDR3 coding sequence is TGTGCCAGCAGTTACTTCGGGGTTCTAAACACTGAAGCTTTCTTT. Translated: CASSYFGVLNTEAFF.